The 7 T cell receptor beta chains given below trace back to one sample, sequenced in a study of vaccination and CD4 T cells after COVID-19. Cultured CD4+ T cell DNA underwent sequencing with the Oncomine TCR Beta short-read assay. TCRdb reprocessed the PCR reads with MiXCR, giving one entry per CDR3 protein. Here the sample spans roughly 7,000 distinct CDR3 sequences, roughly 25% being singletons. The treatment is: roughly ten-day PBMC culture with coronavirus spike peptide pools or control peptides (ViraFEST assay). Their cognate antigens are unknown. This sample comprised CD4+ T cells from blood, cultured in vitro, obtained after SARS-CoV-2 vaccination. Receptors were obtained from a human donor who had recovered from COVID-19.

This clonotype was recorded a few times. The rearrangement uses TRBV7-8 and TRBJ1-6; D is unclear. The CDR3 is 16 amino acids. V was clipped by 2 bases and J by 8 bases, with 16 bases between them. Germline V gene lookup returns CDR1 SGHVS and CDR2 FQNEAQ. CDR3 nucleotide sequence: TGTGCCAGCAGCTTAATGGCCCAACCGGCCGATTCACCCCTCCACTTT. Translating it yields CASSLMAQPADSPLHF. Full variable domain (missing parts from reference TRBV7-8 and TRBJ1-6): GAGVSQSPRYKVAKRGQDVALRCDPISGHVSLFWYQQALGQGPEFLTYFQNEAQLDKSGLPSDRFFAERPEGSVSTLKIQRTQQEDSAVYLCASSLMAQPADSPLHFGNGTRLTVT.

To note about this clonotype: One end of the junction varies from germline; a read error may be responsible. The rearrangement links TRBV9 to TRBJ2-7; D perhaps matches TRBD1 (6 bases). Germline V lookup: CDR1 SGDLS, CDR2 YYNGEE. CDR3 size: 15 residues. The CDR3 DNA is TGTGTCAGCAGCGTACACATACAGGGACCCGACGAGCAGTACTTC. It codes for CVSSVHIQGPDEQYF.

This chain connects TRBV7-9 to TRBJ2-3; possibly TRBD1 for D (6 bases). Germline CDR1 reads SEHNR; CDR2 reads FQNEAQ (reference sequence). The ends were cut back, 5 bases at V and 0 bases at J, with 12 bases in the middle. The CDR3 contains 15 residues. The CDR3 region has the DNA TGTGCCAGCAGCGCTTCAGGGGTGAGCACAGATACGCAGTATTTT. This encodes CASSASGVSTDTQYF.

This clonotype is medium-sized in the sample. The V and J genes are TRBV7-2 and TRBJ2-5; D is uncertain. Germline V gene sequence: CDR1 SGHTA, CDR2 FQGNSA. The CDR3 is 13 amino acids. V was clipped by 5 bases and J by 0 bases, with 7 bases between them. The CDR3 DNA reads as TGTGCCAGCAGCCCCGGAAACCAAGAGACCCAGTACTTC. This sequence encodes CASSPGNQETQYF.

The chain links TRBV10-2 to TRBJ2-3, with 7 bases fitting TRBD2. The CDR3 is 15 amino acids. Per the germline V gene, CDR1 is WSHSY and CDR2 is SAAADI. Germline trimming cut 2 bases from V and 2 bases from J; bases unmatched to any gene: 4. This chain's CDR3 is CASSERGVFTDTQYF. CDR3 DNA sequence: TGCGCCAGCAGTGAGCGGGGGGTATTCACAGATACGCAGTATTTT.

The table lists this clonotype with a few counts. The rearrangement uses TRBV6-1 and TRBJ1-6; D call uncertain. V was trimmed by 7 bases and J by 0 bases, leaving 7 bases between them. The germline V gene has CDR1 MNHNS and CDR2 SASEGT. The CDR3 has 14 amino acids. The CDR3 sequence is CASKSSSYNSPLHF. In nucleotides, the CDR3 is TGTGCCAGCAAGAGTAGCTCCTATAATTCACCCCTCCACTTT.

For the CDR3, the DNA is TGTGCCAGCAGTGACGAAAAGCGGCAGGGTAGTAATTCACCCCTCCACTTT. This codes for CASSDEKRQGSNSPLHF. J is TRBJ1-6 and V is TRBV6-1, with D possibly TRBD1 on 5 matching bases. The CDR3 runs 17 residues. The ends were cut back, 3 bases at V and 6 bases at J, with 18 bases in the middle. CDR1 MNHNS and CDR2 SASEGT come from the germline V gene.